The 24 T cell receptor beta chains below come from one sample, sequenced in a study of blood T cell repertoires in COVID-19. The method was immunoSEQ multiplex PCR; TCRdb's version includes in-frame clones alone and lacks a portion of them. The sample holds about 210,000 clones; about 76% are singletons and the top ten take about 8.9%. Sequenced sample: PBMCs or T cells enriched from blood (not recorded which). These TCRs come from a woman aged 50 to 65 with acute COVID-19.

The CDR3 DNA follows: TGTGCCAGCAGCTTATTACCCGTGACTACGAACAATGAGCAGTTCTTC. It codes for CASSLLPVTTNNEQFF. V is TRBV7-2 and J is TRBJ2-1, with D perhaps TRBD2 (5 bases). The V gene lost 2 bases and the J gene lost 5 bases, with 16 bases spanning the gap. The germline CDR1 and CDR2 sequences are SGHTA and FQGNSA. The length of the CDR3 is 16 residues.

CDR3 protein: CASSQDTGTSGAYEQYF. The CDR3 bases are TGTGCCAGCAGCCAAGATACTGGGACTAGCGGGGCCTACGAGCAGTACTTC. The gene calls are TRBV3-1 (or the pseudogene TRBV3-2) and TRBJ2-7, with 13 bases that match TRBD2. The CDR3 loop spans 17 amino acids. V shed 0 bases, J shed 2 bases, and the junction held 4 bases outside the gene matches. In germline, CDR1 is LGHDT, CDR2 YNNKEL (reference sequence).

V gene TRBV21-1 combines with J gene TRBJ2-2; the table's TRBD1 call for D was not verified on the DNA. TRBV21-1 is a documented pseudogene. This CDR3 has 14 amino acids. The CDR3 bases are TGTGCCAGACCAGGCGCGCTAAACACCGGGGAGCTGTTTTTT. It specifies CARPGALNTGELFF.

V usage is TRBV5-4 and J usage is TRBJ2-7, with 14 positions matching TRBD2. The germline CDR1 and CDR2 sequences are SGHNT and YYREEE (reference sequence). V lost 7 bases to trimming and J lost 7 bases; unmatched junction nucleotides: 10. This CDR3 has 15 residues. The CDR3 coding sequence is TGTGCCAGCTCAGGGACTAGCGGGAGTAGTCGGGAGCAGTACTTC. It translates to CASSGTSGSSREQYF. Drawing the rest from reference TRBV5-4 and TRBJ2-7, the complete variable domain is ETGVTQSPTHLIKTRGQQVTLRCSSQSGHNTVSWYQQALGQGPQFIFQYYREEENGRGNFPPRFSGLQFPNYSSELNVNALELDDSALYLCASSGTSGSSREQYFGPGTRLTVT.

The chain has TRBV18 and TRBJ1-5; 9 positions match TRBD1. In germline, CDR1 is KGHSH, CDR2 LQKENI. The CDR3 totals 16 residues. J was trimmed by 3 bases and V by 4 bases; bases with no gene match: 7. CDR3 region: CASSRTRDRANQPQHF. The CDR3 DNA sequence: TGTGCCAGCTCACGTACCCGGGACAGGGCCAATCAGCCCCAGCATTTT. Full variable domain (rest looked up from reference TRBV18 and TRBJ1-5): NAGVMQNPRHLVRRRGQEARLRCSPMKGHSHVYWYRQLPEEGLKFMVYLQKENIIDESGMPKERFSAEFPKEGPSILRIQQVVRGDSAAYFCASSRTRDRANQPQHFGDGTRLSIL.

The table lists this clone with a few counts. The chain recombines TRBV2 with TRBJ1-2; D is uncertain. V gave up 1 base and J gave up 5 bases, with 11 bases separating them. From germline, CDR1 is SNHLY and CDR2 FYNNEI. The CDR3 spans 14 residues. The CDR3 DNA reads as TGTGCCAGCAGTGAAGATGAACAGTTATATGGCTACACCTTC. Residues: CASSEDEQLYGYTF.

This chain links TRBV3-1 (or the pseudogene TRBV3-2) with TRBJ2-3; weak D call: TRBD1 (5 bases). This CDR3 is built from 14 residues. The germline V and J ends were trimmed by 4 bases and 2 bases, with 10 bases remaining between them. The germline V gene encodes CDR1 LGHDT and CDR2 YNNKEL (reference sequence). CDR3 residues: CASSPPGFTDTQYF. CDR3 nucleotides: TGTGCCAGCAGCCCCCCAGGGTTCACAGATACGCAGTATTTT.

The DNA of the CDR3 is TGCAGCGTTAATAGGGGCTGGGGTGAAAAACTGTTTTTT. Encoded protein: CSVNRGWGEKLFF. This sequence joins TRBV29-1 and TRBJ1-4; weak D call: TRBD1 (5 bases). Germline V gives CDR1 SQVTM, CDR2 ANQGSEA. Trimming shortened V by 5 bases and J by 7 bases, and 14 bases separated the two germline ends. The CDR3 length is 13 residues.

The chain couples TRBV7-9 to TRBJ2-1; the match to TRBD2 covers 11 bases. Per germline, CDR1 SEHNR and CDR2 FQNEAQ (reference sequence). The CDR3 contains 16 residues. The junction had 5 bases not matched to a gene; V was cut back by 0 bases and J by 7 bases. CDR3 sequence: CASSLAIAGGRNEQFF. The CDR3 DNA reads TGTGCCAGCAGCTTAGCCATAGCGGGGGGGCGGAATGAGCAGTTCTTC.

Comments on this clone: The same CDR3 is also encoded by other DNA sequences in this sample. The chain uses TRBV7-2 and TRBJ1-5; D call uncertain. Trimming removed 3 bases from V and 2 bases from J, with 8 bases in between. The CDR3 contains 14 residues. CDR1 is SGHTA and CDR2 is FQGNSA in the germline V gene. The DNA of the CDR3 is TGTGCCAGCAGCTTGGCGGCTCGCAATCAGCCCCAGCATTTT. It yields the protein CASSLAARNQPQHF.

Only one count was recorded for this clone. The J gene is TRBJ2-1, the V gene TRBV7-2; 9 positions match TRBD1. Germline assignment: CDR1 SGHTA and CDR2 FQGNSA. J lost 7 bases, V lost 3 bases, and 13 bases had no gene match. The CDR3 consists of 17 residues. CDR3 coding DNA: TGTGCCAGCAGCTTGGCCTCCGGGACAGGGTACGGGAATGAGCAGTTCTTC. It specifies CASSLASGTGYGNEQFF.

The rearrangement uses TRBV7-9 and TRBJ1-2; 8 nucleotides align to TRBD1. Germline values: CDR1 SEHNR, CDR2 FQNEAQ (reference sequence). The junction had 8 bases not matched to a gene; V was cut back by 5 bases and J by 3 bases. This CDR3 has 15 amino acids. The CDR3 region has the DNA TGTGCCAGCAGCGCAGCAGGGGGCGGCCACTATGGCTACACCTTC. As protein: CASSAAGGGHYGYTF.

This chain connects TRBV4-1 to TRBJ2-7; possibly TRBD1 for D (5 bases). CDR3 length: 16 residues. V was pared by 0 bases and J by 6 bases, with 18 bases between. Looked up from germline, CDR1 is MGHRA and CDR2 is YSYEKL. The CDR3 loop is CASSQESKGLLIEQYF. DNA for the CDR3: TGCGCCAGCAGCCAAGAAAGTAAGGGGCTTCTGATCGAGCAGTACTTC.

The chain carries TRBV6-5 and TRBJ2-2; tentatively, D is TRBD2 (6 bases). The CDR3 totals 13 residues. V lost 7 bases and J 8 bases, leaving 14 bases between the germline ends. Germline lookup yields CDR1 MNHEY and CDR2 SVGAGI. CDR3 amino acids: CASTSAPGGELFF. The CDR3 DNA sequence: TGTGCCAGCACTAGCGCGCCTGGGGGGGAGCTGTTTTTT.

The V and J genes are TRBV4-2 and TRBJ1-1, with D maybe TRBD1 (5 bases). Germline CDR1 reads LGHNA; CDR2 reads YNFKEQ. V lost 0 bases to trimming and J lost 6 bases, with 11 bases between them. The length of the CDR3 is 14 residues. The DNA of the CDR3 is TGTGCCAGCAGCCAAGACCAGGGCTTTGCTGAAGCTTTCTTT. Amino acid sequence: CASSQDQGFAEAFF.

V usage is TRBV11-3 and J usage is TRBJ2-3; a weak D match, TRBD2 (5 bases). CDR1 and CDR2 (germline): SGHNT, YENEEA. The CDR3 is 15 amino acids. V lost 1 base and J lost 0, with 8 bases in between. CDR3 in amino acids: CASSLGTPSTDTQYF. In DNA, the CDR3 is TGTGCCAGCAGCTTAGGGACTCCAAGCACAGATACGCAGTATTTT.

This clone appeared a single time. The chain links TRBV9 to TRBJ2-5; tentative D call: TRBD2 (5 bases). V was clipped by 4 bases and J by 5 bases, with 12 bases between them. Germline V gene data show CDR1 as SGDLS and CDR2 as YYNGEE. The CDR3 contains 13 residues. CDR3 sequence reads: CASSPGGGETQYF. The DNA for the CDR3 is TGTGCCAGCAGCCCAGGTGGAGGCGAGACCCAGTACTTC.

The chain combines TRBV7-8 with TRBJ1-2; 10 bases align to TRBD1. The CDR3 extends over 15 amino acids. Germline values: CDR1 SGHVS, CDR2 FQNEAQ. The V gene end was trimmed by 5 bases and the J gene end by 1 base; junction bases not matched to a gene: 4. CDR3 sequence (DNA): TGTGCCAGCAGCGGACGGGACAGGGGTAACTATGGCTACACCTTC. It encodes CASSGRDRGNYGYTF.

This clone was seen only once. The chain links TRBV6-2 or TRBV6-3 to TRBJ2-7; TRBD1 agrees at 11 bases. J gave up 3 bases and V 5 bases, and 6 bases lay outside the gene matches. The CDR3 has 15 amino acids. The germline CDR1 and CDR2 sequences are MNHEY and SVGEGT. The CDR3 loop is CASSLPGQGDYEQYF. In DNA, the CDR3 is TGTGCCAGCAGTCTACCGGGACAGGGGGACTACGAGCAGTACTTC.

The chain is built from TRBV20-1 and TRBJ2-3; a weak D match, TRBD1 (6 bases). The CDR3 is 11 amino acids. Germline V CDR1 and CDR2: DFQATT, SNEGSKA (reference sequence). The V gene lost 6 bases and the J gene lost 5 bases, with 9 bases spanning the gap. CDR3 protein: CSAQTGDTQYF. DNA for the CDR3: TGCAGTGCCCAGACAGGAGATACGCAGTATTTT.

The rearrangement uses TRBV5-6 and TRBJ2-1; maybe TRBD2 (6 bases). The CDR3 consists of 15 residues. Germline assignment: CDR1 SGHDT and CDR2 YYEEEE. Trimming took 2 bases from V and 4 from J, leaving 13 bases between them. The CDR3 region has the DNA TGTGCCAGCAGCTTTGGGGACTCCTCGTACAATGAGCAGTTCTTC. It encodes CASSFGDSSYNEQFF.

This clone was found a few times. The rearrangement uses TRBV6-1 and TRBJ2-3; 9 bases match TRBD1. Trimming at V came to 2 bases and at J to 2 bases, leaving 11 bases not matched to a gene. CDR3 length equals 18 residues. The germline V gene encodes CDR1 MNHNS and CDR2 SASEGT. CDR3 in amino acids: CASSEPGQGLYLTDTQYF. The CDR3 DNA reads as TGTGCCAGCAGTGAACCGGGACAGGGTCTCTACCTCACAGATACGCAGTATTTT.

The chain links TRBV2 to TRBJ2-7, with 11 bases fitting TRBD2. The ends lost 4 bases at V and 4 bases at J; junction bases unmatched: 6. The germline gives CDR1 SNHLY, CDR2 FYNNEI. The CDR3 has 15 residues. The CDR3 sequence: CASSVGTSGVYEQYF. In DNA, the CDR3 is TGTGCCAGCAGTGTCGGGACTAGCGGAGTTTACGAGCAGTACTTC.

The CDR3 DNA is TGTGCCACCAGCAGAGACAGGGACTTCTACGAGCAGTACTTC. Its translation: CATSRDRDFYEQYF. The J gene is TRBJ2-7, the V gene TRBV15; TRBD2 is a possible D gene (6 bases). Trimming took 0 bases from V and 3 from J, leaving 9 bases between them. Germline lookup yields CDR1 LNHNV and CDR2 YYDKDF (reference sequence). The CDR3 consists of 14 residues.